The 29 T cell receptor beta chains below all came from one sample that was sequenced in a study of graft-versus-host responses after intestinal transplantation. Intraepithelial and lamina propria lymphocytes were released after the graft tissue was processed. The protocol was immunoSEQ multiplex PCR, while the TCRdb copy is restricted to in-frame clones and leaves out a portion. This repertoire shows 40,000 or so clones, approximately 90% found once; its top ten account for 18%. The material sequenced was ileum tissue, taken less than 210 days after intestinal transplant. These TCRs come from a human patient who received an intestinal transplant, so some T cells may come from the graft donor.

V is TRBV27 and J is TRBJ2-7; D not certain. The CDR3 is 14 amino acids. CDR1 and CDR2 from the germline V gene are MNHEY and SMNVEV (reference sequence). The V gene lost 2 bases and the J gene lost 3 bases, with 11 bases spanning the gap. CDR3 DNA sequence: TGTGCCAGCAGTTTAATCCCCTACCTCTACGAGCAGTACTTC. Amino acids: CASSLIPYLYEQYF.

V is TRBV5-1 and J is TRBJ2-5; the D gene is possibly TRBD1 (5 bases). CDR3 size: 14 residues. The V end was cut by 4 bases, the J end by 1 base, with 11 bases between. The germline V gene has CDR1 SGHRS and CDR2 YFSETQ. The chain's CDR3 is CASSVRQLQETQYF. In DNA, the CDR3 is TGCGCCAGCAGCGTCCGACAGCTCCAAGAGACCCAGTACTTC.

The chain employs TRBV5-6 and TRBJ2-1, with D maybe TRBD2 (6 bases). This CDR3 has 15 residues. Trimming stripped 0 bases from V and 6 bases from J, with 13 bases between. CDR1 and CDR2 (germline): SGHDT, YYEEEE. The CDR3: CASSLAGGGSNEQFF. In DNA, the CDR3 is TGTGCCAGCAGCTTGGCCGGCGGAGGGTCCAATGAGCAGTTCTTC.

This clone was seen only once. The chain is built from TRBV4-1 and TRBJ2-2; D is undetermined. The V and J ends lost 8 bases and 0 bases respectively, with 16 bases between them. Germline CDR1 reads MGHRA; CDR2 reads YSYEKL. The CDR3 runs to 16 residues. The DNA of the CDR3 is TGCGCCAGCCACGCTTGGACGTCTGCGAACACCGGGGAGCTGTTTTTT. Translation: CASHAWTSANTGELFF.

The V call is TRBV11-2, the J call TRBJ2-7; 14 bases are shared with TRBD2. The CDR3 totals 15 residues. CDR1 and CDR2 from the germline V gene are SGHAT and FQNNGV. Trimming took 6 bases from V and 5 from J; bases not matched to a gene: 6. CDR3 sequence (DNA): TGTGCCAGCAGGGCGATGGGACTAGCGGGAGACGAGCAGTACTTC. Translating gives CASRAMGLAGDEQYF.

The chain couples TRBV11-2 to TRBJ2-6; 7 positions match TRBD1. Looked up from germline, CDR1 is SGHAT and CDR2 is FQNNGV. The ends lost 8 bases at V and 2 bases at J; junction bases unmatched: 9. The CDR3 has 16 residues. The CDR3 nucleotides are TGTGCCAGCCGAACCACCACAGGGGCTGGGGCCAACGTCCTGACTTTC. It is translated as CASRTTTGAGANVLTF.

The rearrangement joins TRBV5-1 to TRBJ2-5; TRBD1 matches at 12 bases. The J call may not be correct, given that the DNA end is closer to TRBJ2-7. The CDR3 covers 14 residues. Germline V gene lookup returns CDR1 SGHRS and CDR2 YFSETQ. This chain's CDR3 is CASKGQGASYEQYF. CDR3 DNA: TGCGCCAGCAAGGGACAGGGGGCCTCCTACGAGCAGTACTTC.

The V call is TRBV5-1, the J call TRBJ2-1, with TRBD2 matching 9 bases. CDR1 SGHRS and CDR2 YFSETQ come from the germline V gene. This CDR3 comprises 16 residues. V lost 0 bases to trimming and J lost 6 bases; unmatched junction nucleotides: 7. The CDR3 region is CASSLDRLAGTNEQFF. The CDR3 DNA sequence: TGCGCCAGCAGCTTGGACCGTCTAGCGGGAACCAATGAGCAGTTCTTC.

The DNA for the CDR3 is TGTGCCTGGGGTCGCCCCGGCCAGTACAATGAGCAGTTCTTC. Translating it yields CAWGRPGQYNEQFF. This chain joins TRBV30 and TRBJ2-1; D is undetermined. This CDR3 has 14 residues. Germline V gene lookup returns CDR1 GTSNPN and CDR2 SVGIG (reference sequence). Between the trimmed V and J ends, which lost 5 bases and 4 bases, there was a span of 15 bases. The full variable domain, with the rest looked up from reference TRBV30 and TRBJ2-1, is SQTIHQWPATLVQPVGSPLSLECTVEGTSNPNLYWYRQAAGRGLQLLFYSVGIGQISSEVPQNLSASRPQDRQFILSSKKLLLSDSGFYLCAWGRPGQYNEQFFGPGTRLTVL.

This clone occurred a few times. The chain links TRBV6-1 to TRBJ2-1, with D perhaps given as TRBD1 or TRBD2 (6 bases each). CDR3 length equals 13 residues. Germline CDR1 reads MNHNS; CDR2 reads SASEGT. V lost 1 base to trimming and J lost 10 bases, with 11 bases between them. As DNA, the CDR3 is TGTGCCAGCAGTGAAGTTGGGGGGCGAGAGCAGTTCTTC. Its translation: CASSEVGGREQFF.

The chain is built from TRBV7-3 and TRBJ2-6; TRBD1 or TRBD2 may be the D gene (5 bases each). The germline gives CDR1 SGHTA, CDR2 FQGTGA. V dropped 5 bases and J dropped 10 bases, with 15 bases sitting between them. CDR3 length: 14 residues. This CDR3 is CASSTAGAPNVLTF. The CDR3 bases are TGTGCCAGCAGCACCGCCGGGGCACCTAACGTCCTGACTTTC.

The chain links TRBV9 to TRBJ1-3, with D maybe TRBD1 (6 bases). Germline assignment: CDR1 SGDLS and CDR2 YYNGEE. CDR3 size: 15 residues. V was pared by 0 bases and J by 2 bases, with 9 bases between. CDR3 in amino acids: CASSVGQGTGNTIYF. CDR3 nucleotide sequence: TGTGCCAGCAGCGTAGGGCAGGGGACTGGAAACACCATATATTTT.

The chain joins TRBV28 to TRBJ2-7; the D gene is possibly TRBD2 (6 bases). CDR1 and CDR2 (germline): MDHEN, SYDVKM. The ends were cut back, 1 base at V and 6 bases at J, with 16 bases in the middle. The length of the CDR3 is 15 residues. The CDR3 bases are TGTGCCAGCAGTTTATCGCTAGCGCCGGGGCTCGAGCAGTACTTC. Translated, it gives CASSLSLAPGLEQYF. Looking up the rest from reference TRBV28 and TRBJ2-7 gives the full variable domain: DVKVTQSSRYLVKRTGEKVFLECVQDMDHENMFWYRQDPGLGLRLIYFSYDVKMKEKGDIPEGYSVSREKKERFSLILESASTNQTSMYLCASSLSLAPGLEQYFGPGTRLTVT.

This clone is medium-sized within its sample. This chain links TRBV30 with TRBJ2-1; a weak D match, TRBD2 (7 bases). The V end was cut by 5 bases, the J end by 9 bases, with 17 bases between. Germline values: CDR1 GTSNPN, CDR2 SVGIG (reference sequence). The CDR3 has 13 residues. The CDR3 reads CAWGRGASREQFF. CDR3 DNA sequence: TGTGCCTGGGGACGGGGGGCCTCCCGTGAGCAGTTCTTC.

The CDR3 region is CASSEDGGPWYEQYF. CDR3 DNA sequence: TGTGCCAGCAGTGAAGATGGTGGCCCCTGGTACGAGCAGTACTTC. The chain links TRBV2 to TRBJ2-7; D is undetermined. The V end was cut by 1 base, the J end by 4 bases, with 14 bases between. This CDR3 is built from 15 residues. Germline V gene data show CDR1 as SNHLY and CDR2 as FYNNEI.

The chain recombines TRBV2 with TRBJ1-2; 9 positions match TRBD1. The CDR3 is made up of 14 amino acids. V gave up 6 bases and J gave up 3 bases; unmatched junction bases: 5. CDR1 and CDR2 (germline): SNHLY, FYNNEI. CDR3 bases: TGTGCCAGCAGAAACAGGGGGCAGGACTATGGCTACACCTTC. It is translated as CASRNRGQDYGYTF. Using reference TRBV2 and TRBJ1-2 for the parts outside the CDR3, the full variable domain is EPEVTQTPSHQVTQMGQEVILRCVPISNHLYFYWYRQILGQKVEFLVSFYNNEISEKSEIFDDQFSVERPDGSNFTLKIRSTKLEDSAMYFCASRNRGQDYGYTFGSGTRLTVV.

The chain recombines TRBV30 with TRBJ1-2; D is unresolved. The CDR3 has 14 residues. Per the germline V gene, CDR1 is GTSNPN and CDR2 is SVGIG (reference sequence). The V end was cut by 0 bases, the J end by 8 bases, with 16 bases between. In DNA, the CDR3 is TGTGCCTGGAGTGTAGGGCCCTCCGGAGGAGGCTACACCTTC. Encoded protein: CAWSVGPSGGGYTF.

The rearrangement joins TRBV5-4 to TRBJ1-2; 8 bases match TRBD1. Looked up from germline, CDR1 is SGHNT and CDR2 is YYREEE (reference sequence). The CDR3 is 13 amino acids. The trim removed 4 bases at V and 7 bases at J, leaving 6 bases unmatched. This CDR3 is CASSSRTGTGYTF. CDR3 bases: TGTGCCAGCAGCAGTAGGACAGGGACTGGCTACACCTTC.

This CDR3 is CASSEWGGAKNIQYF. The DNA for the CDR3 is TGTGCCAGCAGTGAATGGGGGGGAGCCAAAAACATTCAGTACTTC. The chain has TRBV2 and TRBJ2-4, with 7 bases fitting TRBD2. Germline assignment: CDR1 SNHLY and CDR2 FYNNEI. J gave up 0 bases and V 2 bases, and 1 base lay outside the gene matches. This CDR3 spans 15 amino acids.

The chain combines TRBV11-2 with TRBJ2-1; 7 bases are shared with TRBD2. Germline CDR1 reads SGHAT; CDR2 reads FQNNGV. J lost 6 bases, V lost 4 bases, and 9 bases had no gene match. The CDR3 length is 15 residues. The CDR3 nucleotides read TGTGCCAGCAGCTCCGGACTAGTTATTTCCAATGAGCAGTTCTTC. Residues: CASSSGLVISNEQFF. The variable domain in full, completed from reference TRBV11-2 and TRBJ2-1, reads EAGVAQSPRYKIIEKRQSVAFWCNPISGHATLYWYQQILGQGPKLLIQFQNNGVVDDSQLPKDRFSAERLKGVDSTLKIQPAKLEDSAVYLCASSSGLVISNEQFFGPGTRLTVL.

Judged by abundance, this clone is medium-sized. The chain joins TRBV30 to TRBJ1-1, with D hard to call. V lost 0 bases and J 5 bases, leaving 7 bases between the germline ends. The CDR3 is 12 amino acids. CDR1 and CDR2 (germline): GTSNPN, SVGIG (reference sequence). For the CDR3, the DNA is TGTGCCTGGAGTGTGATAAGAACTGAAGCTTTCTTT. This encodes CAWSVIRTEAFF. Full variable domain (rest looked up from reference TRBV30 and TRBJ1-1): SQTIHQWPATLVQPVGSPLSLECTVEGTSNPNLYWYRQAAGRGLQLLFYSVGIGQISSEVPQNLSASRPQDRQFILSSKKLLLSDSGFYLCAWSVIRTEAFFGQGTRLTVV.

This chain uses TRBV6-5 with TRBJ1-1, with 9 bases fitting TRBD1. Germline CDR1 is MNHEY and CDR2 is SVGAGI. The CDR3 loop spans 15 amino acids. Trimming removed 6 bases from V and 6 bases from J; junction bases left unmatched: 11. The CDR3 sequence is CASRLTGTGIPEAFF. The CDR3 DNA reads as TGTGCCAGCAGACTGACCGGGACAGGGATACCTGAAGCTTTCTTT.

This chain connects TRBV15 to TRBJ2-3; D perhaps matches TRBD2 (6 bases). V lost 3 bases and J lost 2, with 18 bases in between. This CDR3 comprises 17 residues. Germline V lookup: CDR1 LNHNV, CDR2 YYDKDF (reference sequence). CDR3 sequence (DNA): TGTGCCACCAGCAGTTTCATAGCGGACGGTCCCACAGATACGCAGTATTTT. Translated, it gives CATSSFIADGPTDTQYF.

The gene calls are TRBV11-2 and TRBJ1-1; no reliable D call. Trimming pared 0 bases from V and 4 bases from J, leaving 3 bases between. The germline CDR1 and CDR2 sequences are SGHAT and FQNNGV. The CDR3 sequence is 12 residues long. Written as DNA, the CDR3 is TGTGCCAGCAGCTTAGAATTCACTGAAGCTTTCTTT. Its translation: CASSLEFTEAFF.

The chain joins TRBV7-7 to TRBJ2-2; D perhaps matches TRBD1 (8 bases). Trimming took off 1 base at V and 5 bases at J, with 11 bases between the two ends. This CDR3 is built from 15 residues. Germline values: CDR1 SSHAT, CDR2 FNYEAQ (reference sequence). The CDR3 spells CASSLDRGGTGELFF. The CDR3 region has the DNA TGTGCCAGCAGCTTAGACAGGGGGGGGACCGGGGAGCTGTTTTTT.

This sequence joins TRBV28 and TRBJ2-7, with TRBD1 identical over 12 bases. The V gene end was trimmed by 7 bases and the J gene end by 3 bases; junction bases not matched to a gene: 13. In germline, CDR1 is MDHEN, CDR2 SYDVKM. This CDR3 is built from 17 residues. In nucleotides, the CDR3 is TGTGCCAGCAACTCACCGGGACAGGGGGCGGGAAACTACGAGCAGTACTTC. It is translated as CASNSPGQGAGNYEQYF.

Comments on this clone: This CDR3 is also generated by other DNA sequences in the sample. V is TRBV9 and J is TRBJ2-1, with D perhaps matching TRBD2 (5 bases). The CDR3 runs 13 residues. Germline V lookup: CDR1 SGDLS, CDR2 YYNGEE. V was trimmed by 4 bases and J by 5 bases, leaving 10 bases between them. CDR3 region: CASSPGLNNEQFF. Written as DNA, the CDR3 is TGTGCCAGCAGCCCCGGACTGAACAATGAGCAGTTCTTC.

This chain links TRBV5-1 with TRBJ2-1; 9 nucleotides line up with TRBD2. After removal of 0 bases from V and 4 bases from J, the junction contained 5 bases not matched to a gene. Germline CDR1 and CDR2: SGHRS and YFSETQ. CDR3 size: 16 residues. DNA for the CDR3: TGCGCCAGCAGCTTGGTCCTAGCGGGACTATACAATGAGCAGTTCTTC. Its translation: CASSLVLAGLYNEQFF.

The V call is TRBV28, the J call TRBJ2-6; the D gene is possibly TRBD1 (6 bases). V lost 10 bases and J 2 bases, leaving 15 bases between the germline ends. This CDR3 has 15 residues. The germline V gene has CDR1 MDHEN and CDR2 SYDVKM. CDR3 in DNA: TGTGCCACCAGCTGGACAGTTCCTGGGGCCAACGTCCTGACTTTC. This codes for CATSWTVPGANVLTF.